The 20 T cell receptor beta chains given below trace back to one sample, sequenced in a study of T cells after somatic rescue of genetic block. Method: immunoSEQ multiplex PCR; TCRdb's copy keeps in-frame clones and lacks some. The sample shows around 100,000 clones, 90% to 95% of them seen only once. Sequenced: peripheral blood mononuclear cells (PBMCs). These receptors came from a woman under 30.

The chain carries TRBV30 and TRBJ1-1; a possible D gene is TRBD1 (6 bases). In germline, CDR1 is GTSNPN, CDR2 SVGIG (reference sequence). V lost 2 bases and J 0 bases, leaving 7 bases between the germline ends. The CDR3 totals 13 residues. The CDR3 reads CAWSPGVNTEAFF. The CDR3, as DNA: TGTGCCTGGAGTCCAGGGGTGAACACTGAAGCTTTCTTT.

CDR3 protein: CASSIVDSQIVYGYTF. The CDR3 nucleotides read TGTGCCAGTAGTATAGTCGACAGCCAGATAGTGTATGGCTACACCTTC. The V gene is TRBV19, the J gene TRBJ1-2; the D gene is possibly TRBD1 (5 bases). Germline CDR1 LNHDA, CDR2 SQIVND (reference sequence). This CDR3 region has 16 residues. Between the trimmed V and J ends, which lost 1 base and 5 bases, there was a span of 17 bases.

This chain uses TRBV7-8 with TRBJ2-2; 8 bases align to TRBD2. V lost 5 bases, J lost 6 bases, and 11 bases stayed unmatched. This CDR3 comprises 16 residues. CDR1 and CDR2 (germline): SGHVS, FQNEAQ. In DNA, the CDR3 is TGTGCCAGCAGCCAGACCTTGGCGGGGGGCTCCGGGGAGCTGTTTTTT. Translated, it gives CASSQTLAGGSGELFF. Drawing the rest from reference TRBV7-8 and TRBJ2-2, the complete variable domain is GAGVSQSPRYKVAKRGQDVALRCDPISGHVSLFWYQQALGQGPEFLTYFQNEAQLDKSGLPSDRFFAERPEGSVSTLKIQRTQQEDSAVYLCASSQTLAGGSGELFFGEGSRLTVL.

This clone came up a few times. The chain combines TRBV6-1 with TRBJ1-4, with unresolved D. This CDR3 has 19 amino acids. Germline V lookup: CDR1 MNHNS, CDR2 SASEGT. The V and J ends lost 4 bases and 0 bases respectively, with 21 bases between them. The CDR3 nucleotides read TGTGCCAGCAGTGGTTTGGGTGGTTTCGCCACAACAACTAATGAAAAACTGTTTTTT. This sequence encodes CASSGLGGFATTTNEKLFF.

The chain carries TRBV7-2 and TRBJ2-5; weak D call: TRBD1 (6 bases). The CDR3 is made up of 14 amino acids. Trimming removed 3 bases at V and 5 bases at J, with 13 bases between. The germline V gene has CDR1 SGHTA and CDR2 FQGNSA. CDR3 nucleotide sequence: TGTGCCAGCAGCTTGAGAACAGGGCGGGAGACCCAGTACTTC. It yields the protein CASSLRTGRETQYF.

The count of this clone is one. The chain recombines TRBV5-8 with TRBJ2-3; 10 bases agree with TRBD2. CDR3 length equals 19 residues. J was trimmed by 2 bases and V by 6 bases; bases with no gene match: 18. CDR1 is SGHTS, CDR2 YDEGEE, per germline. CDR3 sequence (DNA): TGTGCCAGCACCGCTTTGATTAGCGGGGGGCCACTACTCACAGATACGCAGTATTTT. The encoded protein is CASTALISGGPLLTDTQYF.

The chain carries TRBV20-1 and TRBJ2-1; TRBD2 matches 9 bases. Per germline, CDR1 DFQATT and CDR2 SNEGSKA (reference sequence). This CDR3 contains 11 residues. The CDR3 DNA follows: TGCAGCTCTAGCGGGGACAATGAGCAGTTCTTC. This codes for CSSSGDNEQFF.

The chain carries TRBV5-5 and TRBJ2-6; the D is unclear. V lost 1 base and J lost 1, with 6 bases in between. CDR3 length equals 15 residues. Germline V gene lookup returns CDR1 SGHKS and CDR2 YYEKEE (reference sequence). CDR3 nucleotide sequence: TGTGCCAGCAGCTTGTTGAGGTCTGGGGCCAACGTCCTGACTTTC. This translates into CASSLLRSGANVLTF.

The chain joins TRBV19 to TRBJ2-1; the D is unclear. Deletions cut 7 bases from V and 8 bases from J, with 15 bases between. CDR3 length equals 13 residues. Germline values: CDR1 LNHDA, CDR2 SQIVND (reference sequence). CDR3 amino acids: CASNRLQSDEQFF. The CDR3 DNA reads as TGTGCCAGTAACCGACTCCAGTCCGATGAGCAGTTCTTC.

This chain links TRBV7-2 with TRBJ1-4; D may be TRBD1 (6 bases). Between the trimmed V and J ends, which lost 5 bases and 8 bases, there was a span of 18 bases. The CDR3 has 15 amino acids. Germline V gene lookup returns CDR1 SGHTA and CDR2 FQGNSA. In DNA, the CDR3 is TGTGCCAGCAGCCCCGAACGGGGGGCTGGCGAAAAACTGTTTTTT. Protein: CASSPERGAGEKLFF.

The chain employs TRBV7-2 and TRBJ1-1, with D maybe TRBD1 (5 bases). Trimming cost V 1 base and J 11 bases, with 20 bases left between them. This CDR3 is built from 15 residues. The V gene's germline CDR1 is SGHTA and CDR2 FQGNSA. The CDR3 DNA sequence: TGTGCCAGCAGCTTAGAGGGGAGGCACACAGGACGGGCTTTCTTT. Encoded protein: CASSLEGRHTGRAFF. Combining the CDR3 with reference TRBV7-2 and TRBJ1-1 gives the whole variable domain GAGVSQSPSNKVTEKGKDVELRCDPISGHTALYWYRQSLGQGLEFLIYFQGNSAPDKSGLPSDRFSAERTGGSVSTLTIQRTQQEDSAVYLCASSLEGRHTGRAFFGQGTRLTVV.

The V call is TRBV27, the J call TRBJ2-3; D possibly corresponds to TRBD2 (7 bases). Deletions cut 4 bases from V and 4 bases from J, with 15 bases between. CDR1 is MNHEY and CDR2 is SMNVEV in the germline V gene (reference sequence). The CDR3 is 15 amino acids. This CDR3 reads CASSSRGGGPDTQYF. In DNA form, the CDR3 reads TGTGCCAGCAGTTCACGAGGCGGGGGCCCAGATACGCAGTATTTT.

This rearrangement joins TRBV18 to TRBJ1-1; no clear D. Germline V CDR1 and CDR2: KGHSH, LQKENI. The CDR3 runs to 13 residues. V was pared by 2 bases and J by 4 bases, with 8 bases between. The CDR3 nucleotides are TGTGCCAGCTCACCAGGGCTGGGCACTGAAGCTTTCTTT. It is translated as CASSPGLGTEAFF.

This rearrangement joins TRBV4-2 to TRBJ2-7; either TRBD1 or TRBD2 may supply D (5 bases each). In germline, CDR1 is LGHNA, CDR2 YNFKEQ. Trimming removed 0 bases from V and 6 bases from J, with 12 bases in between. CDR3 length equals 14 residues. CDR3 loop: CASSQEGPRAEQYF. For the CDR3, the DNA is TGTGCCAGCAGCCAAGAGGGACCGCGGGCCGAGCAGTACTTC.

This chain connects TRBV7-9 to TRBJ1-4; D not certain. V gave up 6 bases and J gave up 6 bases, with 11 bases separating them. The CDR3 length is 13 residues. The V gene's germline CDR1 is SEHNR and CDR2 FQNEAQ (reference sequence). The chain's CDR3 is CASRGGPYEKLFF. The CDR3 DNA follows: TGTGCCAGCAGGGGCGGGCCATATGAAAAACTGTTTTTT.

The V gene is TRBV6-6, the J gene TRBJ1-1, with TRBD1 as a possible D gene (6 bases). Between the trimmed V and J ends, which lost 6 bases and 1 base, there was a span of 9 bases. Germline lookup yields CDR1 MNHNY and CDR2 SVGAGI (reference sequence). This CDR3 is built from 13 residues. CDR3 loop: CASRTDRNTEAFF. The CDR3 DNA follows: TGTGCCAGCAGGACGGACAGGAACACTGAAGCTTTCTTT.

This chain joins TRBV10-3 and TRBJ1-1; D not certain. Trimming pared 0 bases from V and 0 bases from J, leaving 8 bases between. This CDR3 spans 15 amino acids. Germline-derived CDR1 and CDR2 are ENHRY and SYGVKD. The CDR3 is CAISESAELNTEAFF. In nucleotides, the CDR3 is TGTGCCATCAGTGAGTCGGCAGAGCTGAACACTGAAGCTTTCTTT.

DNA of the CDR3: TGCGCCAGCAGCCAAGAGGGACTCTTTCTCACAGATACGCAGTATTTT. This codes for CASSQEGLFLTDTQYF. The chain links TRBV4-1 to TRBJ2-3; the D gene is possibly TRBD2 (6 bases). Looked up from germline, CDR1 is MGHRA and CDR2 is YSYEKL. The CDR3 is 16 amino acids. The V end lost 0 bases, the J end lost 2 bases, and 12 bases lay between the germline ends.

This clone was recorded once. The gene calls are TRBV9 and TRBJ1-1; D gene uncertain. The germline V and J ends were trimmed by 2 bases and 0 bases, with 5 bases remaining between them. CDR1 and CDR2 (germline): SGDLS, YYNGEE. CDR3 length equals 13 residues. CDR3 region: CASSVSMNTEAFF. CDR3 sequence (DNA): TGTGCCAGCAGCGTCAGCATGAACACTGAAGCTTTCTTT.

The chain carries TRBV4-1 and TRBJ2-7, with TRBD2 matching over 8 bases. This CDR3 has 16 residues. The V gene end was trimmed by 1 base and the J gene end by 0 bases; junction bases not matched to a gene: 5. Per the germline V gene, CDR1 is MGHRA and CDR2 is YSYEKL. The CDR3, as DNA: TGCGCCAGCAGCCAAGGAGGGCTAGCGGGCTCCTACGAGCAGTACTTC. It encodes CASSQGGLAGSYEQYF.